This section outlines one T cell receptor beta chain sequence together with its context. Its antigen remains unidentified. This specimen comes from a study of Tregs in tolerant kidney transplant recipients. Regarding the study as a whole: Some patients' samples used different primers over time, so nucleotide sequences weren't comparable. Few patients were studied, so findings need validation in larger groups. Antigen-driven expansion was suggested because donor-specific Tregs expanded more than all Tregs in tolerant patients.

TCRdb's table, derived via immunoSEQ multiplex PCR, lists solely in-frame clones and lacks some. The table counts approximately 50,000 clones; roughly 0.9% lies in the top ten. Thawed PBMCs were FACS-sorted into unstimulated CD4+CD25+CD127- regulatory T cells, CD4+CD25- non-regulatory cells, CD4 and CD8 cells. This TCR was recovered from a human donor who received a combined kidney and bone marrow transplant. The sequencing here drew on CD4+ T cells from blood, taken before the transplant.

CDR3 sequence reads: CATRTSSVRSGELFF. CDR3 DNA (partial): TGTGCCACCCGAACCTCTAGCGTTCGTTCCGGGGAG. This chain connects TRBV6-2 or TRBV6-3 to TRBJ2-2; a weak D match, TRBD2 (6 bases). The DNA ends 3 residues before the CDR3 does, and the rest of the CDR3 is filled in from the germline J gene. Germline V gene data show CDR1 as MNHEY and CDR2 as SVGEGT. Trimming pared 10 bases from V and 6 bases from J, leaving 21 bases between. The CDR3 is 15 residues long.